The rows below give T cell receptor beta chains drawn from one sample of a study of T-cell memory formation after mild COVID-19. MiXCR, run by TCRdb on the 5' RACE reads, gives a single entry per CDR3 protein. The table lists under 250,000 distinct CDR3 sequences, 7.5% to 10% of them singletons. The material sequenced was PBMCs or a T cell subset sorted from them (not recorded which). Receptor source: a young man who had mild COVID-19 (a few samples of this study predate the infection). Cell type and time point are not known. The conserved cysteine and the conserved F or W are not part of the CDR3 here. The D gene is left open where the match is weak. The size field is filled for only some rows; it gives once, few, many or a size class.

J gene,clone size,V gene,D gene,CDR3 protein
TRBJ2-7,few,TRBV7-2,NA,ASSFDRGGEQY
TRBJ2-5,few,TRBV4-3,TRBD1,ASKNRRQGEETQY
TRBJ1-6,NA,TRBV5-1,NA,ASSLEGTNNSPLH
TRBJ2-1,many,TRBV12-3/TRBV12-4,TRBD1,ASSFQGATNEQF
TRBJ2-3,few,TRBV5-1,TRBD2,ASSQTSRAGGYDTQY
TRBJ2-5,NA,TRBV7-2,NA,ASSPWKTQY
TRBJ2-3,few,TRBV20-1,TRBD2,SADPGTSGGTDTQY
TRBJ2-1,few,TRBV11-2,TRBD2,ASRRLRGAIFNEQF
TRBJ2-1,few,TRBV4-3,NA,ASSQDLSFPYNEQF
TRBJ1-1,NA,TRBV14,NA,ASSQDPIGRAF
TRBJ2-1,NA,TRBV12-3/TRBV12-4,NA,ASSFSWEFDNEQF
TRBJ1-1,NA,TRBV9,TRBD1,ASSVGDRVTEAF
TRBJ1-1,few,TRBV20-1,TRBD1,SALDRQYEAF
TRBJ1-1,NA,TRBV28,NA,ASSPPGTEAF
TRBJ1-1,NA,TRBV29-1,NA,STHQGPGTEAF
TRBJ2-5,few,TRBV6-6,TRBD1,ASSSGTGITQY
TRBJ2-3,NA,TRBV29-1,NA,SVVKRRPTQY
TRBJ2-1,NA,TRBV12-3/TRBV12-4,NA,ASSLRGDTYNEQF
TRBJ2-6,NA,TRBV29-1,NA,SVARGGGANVLT
TRBJ1-3,NA,TRBV6-6,TRBD1,ASSVEQGAAGNTIY
TRBJ1-2,NA,TRBV10-3,NA,AISEAWDNYGYT
TRBJ1-2,NA,TRBV25-1,NA,ASAPGSSYGYT
TRBJ2-5,few,TRBV20-1,TRBD2,SAPPSGGHQETQY
TRBJ1-5,few,TRBV6-2/TRBV6-3,NA,ASSLRLWGSNQPQH
TRBJ1-6,NA,TRBV7-9,NA,ASSFIDRRNSPLH
TRBJ1-5,NA,TRBV7-2,NA,ASNLLGGASNQPQH
TRBJ1-6,NA,TRBV6-5,NA,ASSYSGQGRDSPLH
TRBJ2-5,many,TRBV6-6,NA,ASTTAGTRETQY
TRBJ2-3,few,TRBV7-9,TRBD2,ASSFASGSTDTQY
TRBJ2-5,few,TRBV30,TRBD2,AWSGGRGGPETQY
TRBJ2-5,many,TRBV7-9,NA,ASSQETQY
TRBJ2-4,many,TRBV28,TRBD1,ASSIQGHGNIQY
TRBJ1-1,NA,TRBV12-3/TRBV12-4,NA,ASSPPGASNTEAF